This TCR beta chain was documented in a study of cytomegalovirus exposure and HLA in healthy donors. Researchers ran the PCR with 60 Vbeta and 13 Jbeta primers. The method was immunoSEQ multiplex PCR; TCRdb's version includes in-frame clones alone and lacks a portion of them. This sample yields 110,000 or so clones, of which 70% to 85% are seen a single time; 2.5% belongs to the top ten. Of note for this clone: Antigen specificity is unknown.

Study outcomes and limitations: Most TCR beta V segments were productive about 87% or about 30% of the time in an earlier analysis. Reported findings show TCR beta sequences accurately forecast HLA-A and HLA-B alleles in most subjects.

Material for sequencing was PBMCs. The TCR comes from a young woman in good health and CMV-seronegative.

In DNA form, the CDR3 reads TGTGCCACCAGCGGGCGGGAGAGGGGGAATGAGCAGTTCTTC. It codes for CATSGRERGNEQFF. The chain uses TRBV15 and TRBJ2-1, with D possibly matching TRBD2 (7 bases). CDR1 is LNHNV and CDR2 is YYDKDF in the germline V gene (reference sequence). The CDR3 covers 14 residues. The V gene lost 5 bases and the J gene lost 7 bases, with 15 bases spanning the gap.